This entry is about one T cell receptor (beta chain). These data originate in a study of sequential checkpoint blockade in melanoma. Regarding treatment: randomized to nivolumab then ipilimumab (arm A) or the reverse (arm B). Here immunoSEQ multiplex PCR was the method, and the copy in TCRdb shows in-frame clones only, minus some. Among tens of thousands of clones listed, approximately 91% were seen once. The sample here was CD8+ T cells sorted from blood (inferred from file names), taken from a patient given nivolumab and ipilimumab in sequence. The TCR sequence derives from a human donor with melanoma.

The CDR3 sequence: CSVELGQGTEAFF. The CDR3 coding sequence is TGCAGCGTTGAACTGGGACAGGGCACTGAAGCTTTCTTT. This rearrangement joins TRBV29-1 to TRBJ1-1, with TRBD1 matching over 9 bases. CDR3 length: 13 residues. The V gene's germline CDR1 is SQVTM and CDR2 ANQGSEA. V was pared by 2 bases and J by 4 bases, with 2 bases of the junction left unmatched.